This T cell receptor (beta chain) was captured by sequencing in a study of blood T cell repertoires in COVID-19. Per the germline V gene, CDR1 is LNHNV and CDR2 is YYDKDF (reference sequence). This CDR3 is 14 amino acids long. Trimming took 7 bases from V and 4 from J; bases not matched to a gene: 6. Original processing notes: By means of reference gene primer amplification, nucleated cell counts were estimated. Clones were sequenced by immunoSEQ multiplex PCR, and TCRdb holds only the in-frame ones, with some missing. V, J and clone size derive from that table, while D and trimming were established from the DNA sequence. The sample holds 50,000 or so clones, around 90% seen once.

The chain is built from TRBV15 and TRBJ2-1, with 8 bases identical to TRBD2. The receptor comes from a man older than 75 with acute or convalescent COVID-19. What was sequenced was peripheral blood. As DNA, the CDR3 is TGTGCCACCACTAAGCGGGGGCTTTACAATGAGCAGTTCTTC. This codes for CATTKRGLYNEQFF.